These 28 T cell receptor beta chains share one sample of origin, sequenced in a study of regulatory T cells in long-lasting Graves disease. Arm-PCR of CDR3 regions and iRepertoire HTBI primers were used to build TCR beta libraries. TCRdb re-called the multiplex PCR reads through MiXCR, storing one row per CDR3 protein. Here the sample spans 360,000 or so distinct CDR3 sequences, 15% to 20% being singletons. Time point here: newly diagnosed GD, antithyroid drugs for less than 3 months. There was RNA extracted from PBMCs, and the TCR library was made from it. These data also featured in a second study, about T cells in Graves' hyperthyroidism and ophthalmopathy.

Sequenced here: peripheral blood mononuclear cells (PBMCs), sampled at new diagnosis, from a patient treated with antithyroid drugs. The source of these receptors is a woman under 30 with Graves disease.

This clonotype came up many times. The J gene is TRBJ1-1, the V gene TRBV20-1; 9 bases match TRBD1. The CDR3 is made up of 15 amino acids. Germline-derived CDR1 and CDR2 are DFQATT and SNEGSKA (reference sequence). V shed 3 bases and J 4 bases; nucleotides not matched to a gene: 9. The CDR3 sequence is CSARSGTGFGTEAFF. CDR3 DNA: TGCAGTGCTAGGTCCGGGACAGGGTTCGGCACTGAAGCTTTCTTT.

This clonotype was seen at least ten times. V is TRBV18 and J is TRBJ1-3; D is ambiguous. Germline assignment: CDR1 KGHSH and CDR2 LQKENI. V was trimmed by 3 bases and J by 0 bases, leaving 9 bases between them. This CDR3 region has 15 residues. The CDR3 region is CASSPDLDSGNTIYF. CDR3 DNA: TGTGCCAGCTCACCGGACTTGGACTCTGGAAACACCATATATTTT.

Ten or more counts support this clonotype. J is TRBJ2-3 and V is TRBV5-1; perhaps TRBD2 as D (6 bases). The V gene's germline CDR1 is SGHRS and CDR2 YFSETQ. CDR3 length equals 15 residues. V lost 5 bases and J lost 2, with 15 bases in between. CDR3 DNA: TGCGCCAGCAGACGGGACTCCTATCCCACAGATACGCAGTATTTT. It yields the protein CASRRDSYPTDTQYF.

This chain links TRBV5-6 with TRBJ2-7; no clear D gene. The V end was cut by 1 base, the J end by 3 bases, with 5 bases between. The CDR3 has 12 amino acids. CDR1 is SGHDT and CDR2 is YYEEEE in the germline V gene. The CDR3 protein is CASSLRDYEQYF. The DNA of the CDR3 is TGTGCCAGCAGCTTGCGAGACTACGAGCAGTACTTC.

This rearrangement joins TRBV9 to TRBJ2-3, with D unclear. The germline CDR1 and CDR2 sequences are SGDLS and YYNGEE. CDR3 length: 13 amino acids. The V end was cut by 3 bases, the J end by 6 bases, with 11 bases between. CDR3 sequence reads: CASSARQWDTQYF. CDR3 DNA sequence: TGTGCCAGCAGCGCCCGCCAGTGGGATACGCAGTATTTT.

This CDR3 reads CASRAQGGRTEAFF. CDR3 bases: TGTGCCAGCAGGGCACAGGGAGGTCGGACTGAAGCTTTCTTT. The rearrangement uses TRBV27 and TRBJ1-1; TRBD1 might be the D (6 bases). This CDR3 region has 14 residues. Germline V CDR1 and CDR2: MNHEY, SMNVEV (reference sequence). V was shortened by 6 bases and J by 5 bases, with 16 bases between the two germline ends.

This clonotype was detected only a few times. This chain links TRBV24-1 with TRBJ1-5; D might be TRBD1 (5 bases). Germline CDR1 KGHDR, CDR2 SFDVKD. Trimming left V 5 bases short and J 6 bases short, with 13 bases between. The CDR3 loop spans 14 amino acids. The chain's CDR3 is CATSGARGFQPQHF. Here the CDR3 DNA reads TGTGCCACCAGTGGGGCTCGGGGGTTTCAGCCCCAGCATTTT.

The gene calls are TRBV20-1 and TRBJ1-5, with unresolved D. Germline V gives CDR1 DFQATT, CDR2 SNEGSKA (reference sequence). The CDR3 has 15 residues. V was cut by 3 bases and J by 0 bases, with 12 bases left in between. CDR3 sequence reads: CSASDGTYSNQPQHF. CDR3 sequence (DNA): TGCAGTGCTAGTGATGGCACATATAGCAATCAGCCCCAGCATTTT.

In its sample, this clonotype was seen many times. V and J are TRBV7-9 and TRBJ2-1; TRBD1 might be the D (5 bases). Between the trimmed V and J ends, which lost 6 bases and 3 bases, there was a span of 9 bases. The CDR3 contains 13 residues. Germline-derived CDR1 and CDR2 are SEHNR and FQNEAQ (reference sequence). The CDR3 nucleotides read TGTGCCAGCAGTTCAGGGTTCTACAATGAGCAGTTCTTC. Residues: CASSSGFYNEQFF. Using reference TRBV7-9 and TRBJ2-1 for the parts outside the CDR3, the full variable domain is DTGVSQNPRHKITKRGQNVTFRCDPISEHNRLYWYRQTLGQGPEFLTYFQNEAQLEKSRLLSDRFSAERPKGSFSTLEIQRTEQGDSAMYLCASSSGFYNEQFFGPGTRLTVL.

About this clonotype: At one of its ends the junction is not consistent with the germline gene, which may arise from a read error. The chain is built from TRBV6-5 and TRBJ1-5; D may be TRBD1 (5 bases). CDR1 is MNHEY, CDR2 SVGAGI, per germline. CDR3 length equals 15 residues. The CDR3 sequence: CANSYGAGSGQPQHF. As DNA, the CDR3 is TGTGCCAACAGTTACGGGGCAGGGAGTGGTCAGCCCCAGCATTTT.

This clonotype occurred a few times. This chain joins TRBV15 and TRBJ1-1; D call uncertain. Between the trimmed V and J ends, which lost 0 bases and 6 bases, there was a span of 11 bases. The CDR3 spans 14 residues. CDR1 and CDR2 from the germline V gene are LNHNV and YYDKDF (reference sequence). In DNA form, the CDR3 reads TGTGCCACCAGCAGAGATGTTCGCACGGCTGAAGCTTTCTTT. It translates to CATSRDVRTAEAFF.

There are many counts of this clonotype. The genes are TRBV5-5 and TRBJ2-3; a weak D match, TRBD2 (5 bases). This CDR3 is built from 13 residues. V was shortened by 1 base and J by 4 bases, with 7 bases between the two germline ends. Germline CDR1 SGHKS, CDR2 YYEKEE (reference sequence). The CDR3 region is CASSLFGADTQYF. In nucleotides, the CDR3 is TGTGCCAGCAGCTTGTTCGGGGCAGATACGCAGTATTTT.

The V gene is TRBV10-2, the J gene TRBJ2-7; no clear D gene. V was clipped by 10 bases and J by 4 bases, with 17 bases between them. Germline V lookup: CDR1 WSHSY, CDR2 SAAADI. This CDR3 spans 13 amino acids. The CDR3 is CATLPGPPYEQYF. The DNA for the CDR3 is TGCGCCACCTTACCTGGACCCCCGTACGAGCAGTACTTC.

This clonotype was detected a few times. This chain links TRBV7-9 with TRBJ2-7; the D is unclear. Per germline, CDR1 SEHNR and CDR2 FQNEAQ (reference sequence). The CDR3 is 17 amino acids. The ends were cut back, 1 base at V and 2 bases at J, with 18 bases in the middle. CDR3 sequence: CASSLVVSAARTYEQYF. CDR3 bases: TGTGCCAGCAGCTTAGTGGTTTCGGCAGCTAGAACCTACGAGCAGTACTTC.

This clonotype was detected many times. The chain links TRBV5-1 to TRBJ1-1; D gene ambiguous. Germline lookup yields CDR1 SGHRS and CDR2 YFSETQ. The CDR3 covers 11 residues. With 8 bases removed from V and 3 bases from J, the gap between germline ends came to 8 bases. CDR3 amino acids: CARDLDTEAFF. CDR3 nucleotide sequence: TGCGCCAGGGACTTGGACACTGAAGCTTTCTTT.

CDR3 residues: CASGTVLFWSKSGNTIYF. CDR3 sequence (DNA): TGCGCCAGCGGGACAGTGCTCTTTTGGTCCAAGTCGGGAAACACCATATATTTT. This sequence joins TRBV10-2 and TRBJ1-3, with 7 bases lining up with TRBD1. There are 18 residues in the CDR3. Germline trimming cut 8 bases from V and 4 bases from J; bases unmatched to any gene: 20. The germline V gene has CDR1 WSHSY and CDR2 SAAADI.

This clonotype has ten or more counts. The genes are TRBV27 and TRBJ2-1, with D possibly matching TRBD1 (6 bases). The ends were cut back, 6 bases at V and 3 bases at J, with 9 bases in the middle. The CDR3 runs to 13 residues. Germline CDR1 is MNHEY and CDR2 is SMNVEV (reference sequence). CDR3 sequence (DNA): TGTGCCAGCAGCAAACAGGGCTACAATGAGCAGTTCTTC. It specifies CASSKQGYNEQFF.

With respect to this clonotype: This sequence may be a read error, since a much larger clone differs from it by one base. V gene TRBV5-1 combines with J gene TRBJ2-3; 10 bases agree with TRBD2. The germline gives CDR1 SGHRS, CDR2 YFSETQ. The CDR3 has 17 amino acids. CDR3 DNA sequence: TGTGCCAACAGCTTCGGCTCTAGCGGGAGCCACACAGATACGCAGTATTTT. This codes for CANSFGSSGSHTDTQYF.

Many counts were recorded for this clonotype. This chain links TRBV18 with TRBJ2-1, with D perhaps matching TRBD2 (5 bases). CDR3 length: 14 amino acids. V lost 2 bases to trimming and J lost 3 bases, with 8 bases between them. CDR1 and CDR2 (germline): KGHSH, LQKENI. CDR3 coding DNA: TGTGCCAGCTCACCAGAGACTAACTACAATGAGCAGTTCTTC. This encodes CASSPETNYNEQFF.

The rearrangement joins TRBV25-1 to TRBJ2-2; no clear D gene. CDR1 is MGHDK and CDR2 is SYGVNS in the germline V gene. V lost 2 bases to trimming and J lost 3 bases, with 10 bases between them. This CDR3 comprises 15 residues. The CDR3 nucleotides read TGTGCCAGCAGTGAACTATTTCGGGACACCGGGGAGCTGTTTTTT. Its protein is CASSELFRDTGELFF. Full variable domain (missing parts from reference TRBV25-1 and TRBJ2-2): EADIYQTPRYLVIGTGKKITLECSQTMGHDKMYWYQQDPGMELHLIHYSYGVNSTEKGDLSSESTVSRIRTEHFPLTLESARPSHTSQYLCASSELFRDTGELFFGEGSRLTVL.

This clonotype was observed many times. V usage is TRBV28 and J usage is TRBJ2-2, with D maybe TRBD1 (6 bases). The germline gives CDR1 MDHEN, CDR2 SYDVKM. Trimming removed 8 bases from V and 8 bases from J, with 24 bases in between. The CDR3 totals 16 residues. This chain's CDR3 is CASRLAGAGALGELFF. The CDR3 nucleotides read TGTGCCAGCCGCCTCGCCGGGGCAGGGGCGCTGGGGGAGCTGTTTTTT.

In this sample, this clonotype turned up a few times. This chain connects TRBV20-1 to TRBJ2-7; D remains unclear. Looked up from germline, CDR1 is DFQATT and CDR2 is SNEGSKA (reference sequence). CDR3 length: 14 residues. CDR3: CSPKAASTYYEQYF. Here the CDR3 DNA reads TGCAGCCCCAAGGCGGCTTCTACATACTACGAGCAGTACTTC.

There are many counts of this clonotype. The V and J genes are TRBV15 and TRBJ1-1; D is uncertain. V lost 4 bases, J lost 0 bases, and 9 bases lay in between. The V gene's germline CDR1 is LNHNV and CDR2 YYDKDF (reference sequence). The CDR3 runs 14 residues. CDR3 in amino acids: CATSIRDLNTEAFF. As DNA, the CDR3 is TGTGCCACCAGCATCCGGGATTTGAACACTGAAGCTTTCTTT.

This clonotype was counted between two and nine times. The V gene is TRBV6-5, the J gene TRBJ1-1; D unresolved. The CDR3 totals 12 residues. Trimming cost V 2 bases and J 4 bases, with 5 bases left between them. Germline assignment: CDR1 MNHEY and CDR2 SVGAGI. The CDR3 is CASSYLSTEAFF. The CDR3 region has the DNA TGTGCCAGCAGTTACCTGAGCACTGAAGCTTTCTTT.

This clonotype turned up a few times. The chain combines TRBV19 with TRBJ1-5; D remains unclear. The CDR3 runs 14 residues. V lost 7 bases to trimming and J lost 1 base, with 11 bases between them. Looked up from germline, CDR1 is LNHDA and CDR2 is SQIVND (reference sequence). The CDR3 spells CASKVGRSNQPQHF. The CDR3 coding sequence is TGTGCCAGTAAAGTCGGTAGAAGCAATCAGCCCCAGCATTTT.

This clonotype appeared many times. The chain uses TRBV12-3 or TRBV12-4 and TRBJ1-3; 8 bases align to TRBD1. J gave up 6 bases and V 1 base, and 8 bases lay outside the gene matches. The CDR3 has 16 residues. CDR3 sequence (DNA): TGTGCCAGCAGTTTAGTCGGCGGGACAGGAGTAAACACCATATATTTT. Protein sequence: CASSLVGGTGVNTIYF.

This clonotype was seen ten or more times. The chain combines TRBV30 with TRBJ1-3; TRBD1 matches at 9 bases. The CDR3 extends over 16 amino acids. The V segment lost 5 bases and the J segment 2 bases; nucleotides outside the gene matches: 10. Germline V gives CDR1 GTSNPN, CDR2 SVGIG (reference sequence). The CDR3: CAWRRTGALPGNTIYF. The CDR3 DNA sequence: TGTGCCTGGCGCCGGACAGGGGCGTTACCTGGAAACACCATATATTTT.

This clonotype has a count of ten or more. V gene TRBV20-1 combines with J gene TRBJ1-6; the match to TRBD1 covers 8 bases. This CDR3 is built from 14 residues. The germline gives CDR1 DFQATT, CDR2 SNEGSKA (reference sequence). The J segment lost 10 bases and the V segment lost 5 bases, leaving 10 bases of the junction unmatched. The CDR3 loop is CSALSQGAGSPLHF. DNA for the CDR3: TGCAGTGCTTTAAGCCAGGGGGCTGGGTCACCCCTCCACTTT.